A selection of T cell receptor beta chains follows, all from one sample in a study of T cells in Graves' hyperthyroidism and ophthalmopathy. One entry per CDR3 protein, called by TCRdb with MiXCR from the multiplex PCR reads. The table shows hundreds of thousands of distinct CDR3 sequences, with 20% to 25% occurring only once. Sequencing was performed on blood. Receptors originate from a man aged 50 to 60 with Graves' hyperthyroidism. Each CDR3 is given with its conserved first and last residue. The order of the fields is V gene, clone size, D gene, J gene, CDR3 DNA, CDR3 protein. The D gene is left open where the match is weak. The listing skips clone size in some rows; elsewhere it reads once, few, many or a size class.

>TRBV7-3|many|-|TRBJ2-1
TGTGCCAGCAGCGCCGATAGCGGCAGGTACAATGAGCAGTTCTTC
CASSADSGRYNEQFF
>TRBV27|many|TRBD2|TRBJ2-3
TGTGCCAGCCCGCCCAAATCCTTAGCGGGAGGTAGGACTAGCACAGATACGCAGTATTTT
CASPPKSLAGGRTSTDTQYF
>TRBV24-1|few|-|TRBJ1-1
TGTGCCACCAGTGATCTTGGTTCGGCTTTCTTT
CATSDLGSAFF
>TRBV20-1|few|-|TRBJ2-1
TGCAGTGCTAGGCGGAGTAACTACAATGAGCAGTTCTTC
CSARRSNYNEQFF
>TRBV29-1|many|-|TRBJ2-7
TGCAGCGTCCGAGGGGACGCTAACTACGAGCAGTACTTC
CSVRGDANYEQYF
>TRBV30|few|-|TRBJ1-2
TGTGCCTGGAGTCCTACAGGGATGGGCTATGGCTACACCTTC
CAWSPTGMGYGYTF
>TRBV20-1|-|TRBD2|TRBJ2-5
TGCAGTGCTAGAGATTTGGCGGGGGGGGAGACCCAGTACTTC
CSARDLAGGETQYF
>TRBV15|once|TRBD1|TRBJ2-1
TGTGCCACCAGCAGAGCCGCCGGGACAGGTAACAATGAGCAGTTCTTC
CATSRAAGTGNNEQFF
>TRBV7-2|-|-|TRBJ2-1
TGTGCCAGCAGCTCCTCGGCCTATGGGCAGTTCTTC
CASSSSAYGQFF
>TRBV20-1|-|TRBD2|TRBJ2-7
TGCAGTGCTAACGGACTAGCGGGAGGGTACGAGCAGTACTTC
CSANGLAGGYEQYF
>TRBV27|few|-|TRBJ1-1
TGTGTCAGCAGTTTAAGGTACAGAAACACTGAAGCTTTCTTT
CVSSLRYRNTEAFF
>TRBV4-1|-|-|TRBJ2-7
TGCGCCAGCAGCCAATACGAGGCAGGGAGGCGCTACGAGCAGTACTTC
CASSQYEAGRRYEQYF
>TRBV6-2/TRBV6-3|-|TRBD1|TRBJ2-7
TGTGCCAGCAGTTACGAGACAGGGGCCTACGAGCAGTACTTC
CASSYETGAYEQYF
>TRBV11-2|-|-|TRBJ1-6
TGTGCCAGCAGCTTAAGGAGCTCCTATAATTCACCCCTCCACTTT
CASSLRSSYNSPLHF
>TRBV2|many|-|TRBJ2-5
TGTGCCAGCTCACCTAGGGGGGTTCGAGAGACCCAGTACTTC
CASSPRGVRETQYF
>TRBV6-5|few|TRBD2|TRBJ2-7
TGTGCCAGCAGTTATCTCAGCGGGAGGGCCTCCTACGAGCAGTACTTC
CASSYLSGRASYEQYF
>TRBV11-2|many|-|TRBJ1-2
TGTGCCAGCAGCCCTCTCGGCAGGGTCGGAGGCTACACCTTC
CASSPLGRVGGYTF
>TRBV19|-|-|TRBJ2-1
TGTGCCAGTAGCCCTATTAGGAGCTCCTACAATGAGCAGTTCTTC
CASSPIRSSYNEQFF